The 28 T cell receptor beta chains given below trace back to one sample, sequenced in a study of shared clonotypes between healthy human individuals. Profiling relied on immunoSEQ multiplex PCR, and the TCRdb table lists in-frame clones only, not all of them. The table records a few million clones, 90% to 96% of them present only once. Specimen: naive CD4+ T cells sorted from blood. Described subset: CD45RA+ positively selected. The source is a man aged 18 to 29 in good health.

Remarks on this clone: In the same sample, other DNA sequences code for this CDR3. V is TRBV18 and J is TRBJ1-4; D gene unclear. V lost 3 bases, J lost 6 bases, and 11 bases lay in between. Germline V CDR1 and CDR2: KGHSH, LQKENI. CDR3 length: 14 amino acids. CDR3 loop: CASSPGQGDEKLFF. Written as DNA, the CDR3 is TGTGCCAGCTCACCCGGGCAAGGCGATGAAAAACTGTTTTTT.

The V call is TRBV27, the J call TRBJ2-3, with D perhaps TRBD2 (6 bases). Germline CDR1 reads MNHEY; CDR2 reads SMNVEV (reference sequence). The ends were cut back, 8 bases at V and 4 bases at J, with 22 bases in the middle. CDR3 length equals 16 residues. The CDR3 is CASRSRPGSGADTQYF. CDR3 nucleotide sequence: TGTGCCAGCCGTTCCCGCCCGGGGTCGGGGGCAGATACGCAGTATTTT.

The rearrangement joins TRBV2 to TRBJ2-6; no firm D call. Trimming stripped 4 bases from V and 0 bases from J, with 10 bases between. CDR1 and CDR2 (germline): SNHLY, FYNNEI. The CDR3 sequence is 16 residues long. Here the CDR3 reads CASSVPGNSGANVLTF. CDR3 bases: TGTGCCAGCAGTGTCCCCGGAAACTCTGGGGCCAACGTCCTGACTTTC.

The J gene is TRBJ1-2, the V gene TRBV5-6, with D maybe TRBD1 (5 bases). CDR3 length: 14 residues. V lost 7 bases to trimming and J lost 0 bases, with 13 bases between them. From germline, CDR1 is SGHDT and CDR2 YYEEEE. The CDR3 DNA reads TGTGCCAGCCACAGAGGGGAAGCTAACTATGGCTACACCTTC. This translates into CASHRGEANYGYTF.

This clone was seen only once. This chain links TRBV27 with TRBJ2-7, with a tentative D call TRBD2 (5 bases). The CDR3 contains 15 residues. CDR1 is MNHEY, CDR2 SMNVEV, per germline (reference sequence). V lost 1 base and J 6 bases, leaving 16 bases between the germline ends. The chain's CDR3 is CASSLLAGNKREQYF. CDR3 bases: TGTGCCAGCAGTTTATTAGCCGGGAACAAGCGCGAGCAGTACTTC.

This clone was counted a few times. The rearrangement uses TRBV18 and TRBJ1-6; 9 bases line up with TRBD1. Looked up from germline, CDR1 is KGHSH and CDR2 is LQKENI. The J segment lost 8 bases and the V segment lost 3 bases, leaving 5 bases of the junction unmatched. This CDR3 comprises 15 residues. CDR3 bases: TGTGCCAGCTCACCCTCGGGACAGGGCTATTCACCCCTCCACTTT. It encodes CASSPSGQGYSPLHF.

The chain combines TRBV5-1 with TRBJ2-3; D call uncertain. V was pared by 6 bases and J by 2 bases, with 7 bases between. The CDR3 contains 12 residues. CDR1 is SGHRS and CDR2 is YFSETQ in the germline V gene. The CDR3 DNA sequence: TGCGCCAGCACCCCCCTCACAGATACGCAGTATTTT. Translated: CASTPLTDTQYF.

The chain combines TRBV28 with TRBJ1-5; 10 nucleotides agree with TRBD1. After removal of 1 base from V and 7 bases from J, the junction contained 10 bases not matched to a gene. Germline CDR1 is MDHEN and CDR2 is SYDVKM. This CDR3 contains 17 residues. The CDR3 DNA reads TGTGCCAGCAGTTTATCTGTCTGGACAGGGGGTAGCCAGCCCCAGCATTTT. This encodes CASSLSVWTGGSQPQHF.

The chain couples TRBV7-3 to TRBJ2-3; D gene uncertain. Germline assignment: CDR1 SGHTA and CDR2 FQGTGA. V lost 1 base and J 8 bases, leaving 16 bases between the germline ends. The CDR3 consists of 15 residues. This chain's CDR3 is CASSLNPLWTGTQYF. Written as DNA, the CDR3 is TGTGCCAGCAGCTTAAACCCCCTGTGGACCGGTACGCAGTATTTT.

V and J are TRBV18 and TRBJ2-7; TRBD1 aligns across 10 bases. Germline CDR1 reads KGHSH; CDR2 reads LQKENI. The CDR3 is made up of 14 amino acids. The V segment lost 5 bases and the J segment 2 bases; nucleotides outside the gene matches: 3. Here the CDR3 reads CASSGTGVTYEQYF. The CDR3, as DNA: TGTGCCAGCTCAGGGACAGGGGTGACCTACGAGCAGTACTTC.

This chain links TRBV5-1 with TRBJ2-2; D call uncertain. Germline V gives CDR1 SGHRS, CDR2 YFSETQ. V lost 3 bases to trimming and J lost 5 bases, with 17 bases between them. The CDR3 has 16 residues. The CDR3 nucleotides read TGCGCCAGCAGCTCGGAAGGCCATTCGAGGACCGGGGAGCTGTTTTTT. Translated: CASSSEGHSRTGELFF.

The chain recombines TRBV7-2 with TRBJ2-5; maybe TRBD1 (6 bases). Trimming removed 6 bases from V and 0 bases from J, with 8 bases in between. Germline CDR1 is SGHTA and CDR2 is FQGNSA. CDR3 size: 13 residues. Here the CDR3 reads CASSRGYQETQYF. DNA of the CDR3: TGTGCCAGCAGTAGGGGGTACCAAGAGACCCAGTACTTC.

V is TRBV6-6 and J is TRBJ2-7; 7 nucleotides match TRBD2. This CDR3 is 15 amino acids long. Germline V gives CDR1 MNHNY, CDR2 SVGAGI (reference sequence). Unmatched junction bases numbered 9, after V lost 4 bases and J lost 3 bases. CDR3: CASSSPSGGDYEQYF. For the CDR3, the DNA is TGTGCCAGCAGTTCCCCCTCGGGAGGAGACTACGAGCAGTACTTC.

V usage is TRBV18 and J usage is TRBJ2-7, with 10 bases that match TRBD2. The J segment lost 6 bases and the V segment lost 1 base, leaving 9 bases of the junction unmatched. Per germline, CDR1 KGHSH and CDR2 LQKENI. The CDR3 spans 16 residues. In DNA form, the CDR3 reads TGTGCCAGCTCACCACTAGCGGCGGGACTAGCGCTCGAGCAGTACTTC. It yields the protein CASSPLAAGLALEQYF.

This chain joins TRBV10-3 and TRBJ2-2; 11 bases align to TRBD1. There are 15 residues in the CDR3. With 6 bases clipped from V and 6 bases from J, the junction kept 6 bases outside the gene matches. Germline-derived CDR1 and CDR2 are ENHRY and SYGVKD. The CDR3 DNA reads TGTGCCATCAGCCCCGGGACAGGGGGATCCGGGGAGCTGTTTTTT. This encodes CAISPGTGGSGELFF.

The rearrangement uses TRBV7-2 and TRBJ1-6; 7 bases fit TRBD1. Per germline, CDR1 SGHTA and CDR2 FQGNSA. With 5 bases clipped from V and 6 bases from J, the junction kept 7 bases outside the gene matches. The CDR3 is made up of 15 amino acids. CDR3: CASSTKTGSNSPLHF. In DNA, the CDR3 is TGTGCCAGCAGCACAAAGACAGGGAGTAATTCACCCCTCCACTTT.

The J gene is TRBJ1-2, the V gene TRBV9, with D unresolved. Germline assignment: CDR1 SGDLS and CDR2 YYNGEE. The CDR3 length is 12 residues. Trimming stripped 5 bases from V and 2 bases from J, with 7 bases between. For the CDR3, the DNA is TGTGCCAGCAGTAGGGCGAACTATGGCTACACCTTC. Translation gives CASSRANYGYTF.

About this clone: Within the sample, other DNA sequences also encode this same CDR3. This chain connects TRBV29-1 to TRBJ1-2, with a tentative D call TRBD1 (6 bases). The V end was cut by 4 bases, the J end by 0 bases, with 9 bases between. The length of the CDR3 is 13 residues. Per germline, CDR1 SQVTM and CDR2 ANQGSEA. CDR3 sequence reads: CSVAGGPNYGYTF. CDR3 nucleotide sequence: TGCAGCGTTGCCGGGGGGCCTAACTATGGCTACACCTTC. The full variable domain, with the rest looked up from reference TRBV29-1 and TRBJ1-2, is SAVISQKPSRDICQRGTSLTIQCQVDSQVTMMFWYRQQPGQSLTLIATANQGSEATYESGFVIDKFPISRPNLTFSTLTVSNMSPEDSSIYLCSVAGGPNYGYTFGSGTRLTVV.

The chain links TRBV18 to TRBJ1-3; tentatively, D is TRBD1 (6 bases). The germline gives CDR1 KGHSH, CDR2 LQKENI. The CDR3 length is 16 residues. V dropped 3 bases and J dropped 4 bases, with 16 bases sitting between them. The CDR3 region has the DNA TGTGCCAGCTCACCGGCTCATCAGGGGTACGGAAACACCATATATTTT. Protein sequence: CASSPAHQGYGNTIYF. Together with reference TRBV18 and TRBJ1-3, the CDR3 gives the full variable domain: NAGVMQNPRHLVRRRGQEARLRCSPMKGHSHVYWYRQLPEEGLKFMVYLQKENIIDESGMPKERFSAEFPKEGPSILRIQQVVRGDSAAYFCASSPAHQGYGNTIYFGEGSWLTVV.

Written as DNA, the CDR3 is TGCGCCAGCAGCCAAGATCTTTCCAGGGGCACAGATACGCAGTATTTT. Its protein product is CASSQDLSRGTDTQYF. The rearrangement links TRBV4-1 to TRBJ2-3; D may be TRBD1 (5 bases). V was shortened by 0 bases and J by 1 base, with 11 bases between the two germline ends. The CDR3 totals 16 residues. Looked up from germline, CDR1 is MGHRA and CDR2 is YSYEKL.

The genes are TRBV30 and TRBJ2-5, with 8 bases that match TRBD1. The J segment lost 5 bases and the V segment lost 4 bases, leaving 6 bases of the junction unmatched. CDR1 and CDR2 (germline): GTSNPN, SVGIG (reference sequence). The CDR3 is made up of 13 amino acids. The CDR3 reads CAWNRQGLETQYF. CDR3 DNA sequence: TGTGCCTGGAACCGACAGGGGCTGGAGACCCAGTACTTC.

This sequence joins TRBV5-4 and TRBJ2-7; D may be TRBD2 (6 bases). V was clipped by 3 bases and J by 6 bases, with 10 bases between them. Germline V gene sequence: CDR1 SGHNT, CDR2 YYREEE (reference sequence). This CDR3 region has 12 residues. DNA for the CDR3: TGTGCCAGCAGCTGGAGGGGCGCCGAGCAGTACTTC. Protein: CASSWRGAEQYF.

This clone was found once. J is TRBJ2-7 and V is TRBV4-2; a possible D gene is TRBD2 (5 bases). Germline CDR1 is LGHNA and CDR2 is YNFKEQ. The V gene lost 4 bases and the J gene lost 0 bases, with 16 bases spanning the gap. The CDR3 runs 16 residues. Written as DNA, the CDR3 is TGTGCCAGCAGCCGAACTAGTGGGCCGAACTCCTACGAGCAGTACTTC. It translates to CASSRTSGPNSYEQYF.

The chain combines TRBV5-6 with TRBJ2-1, with D unresolved. V was trimmed by 1 base and J by 0 bases, leaving 11 bases between them. The CDR3 runs 16 residues. Germline V gene data show CDR1 as SGHDT and CDR2 as YYEEEE. For the CDR3, the DNA is TGTGCCAGCAGCTTGAACAACTGGTACTCCTACAATGAGCAGTTCTTC. Translating gives CASSLNNWYSYNEQFF. Complete variable domain (other parts from reference TRBV5-6 and TRBJ2-1): DAGVTQSPTHLIKTRGQQVTLRCSPKSGHDTVSWYQQALGQGPQFIFQYYEEEERQRGNFPDRFSGHQFPNYSSELNVNALLLGDSALYLCASSLNNWYSYNEQFFGPGTRLTVL.

The chain is built from TRBV5-1 and TRBJ1-3; D is unclear. Between the trimmed V and J ends, which lost 0 bases and 0 bases, there was a span of 16 bases. The germline V gene has CDR1 SGHRS and CDR2 YFSETQ. This CDR3 has 18 residues. CDR3 protein: CASSLDLIGLSSGNTIYF. Here the CDR3 DNA reads TGCGCCAGCAGCTTGGATTTAATAGGCCTCAGCTCTGGAAACACCATATATTTT.

The chain joins TRBV27 to TRBJ2-7; D might be TRBD2 (6 bases). Deletions cut 3 bases from V and 4 bases from J, with 10 bases between. The CDR3 loop spans 13 amino acids. Germline V gene lookup returns CDR1 MNHEY and CDR2 SMNVEV (reference sequence). The CDR3 region has the DNA TGTGCCAGCAGTTTTCAGGAGGGATACGAGCAGTACTTC. Translated, it gives CASSFQEGYEQYF.

The V gene is TRBV7-2, the J gene TRBJ2-3, with 8 bases identical to TRBD1. CDR3 length: 14 amino acids. With 4 bases clipped from V and 4 bases from J, the junction kept 4 bases outside the gene matches. CDR1 is SGHTA, CDR2 FQGNSA, per germline. CDR3 amino acids: CASSSRDRPDTQYF. The CDR3 bases are TGTGCCAGCAGCTCCCGGGACAGGCCAGATACGCAGTATTTT.

This CDR3 is CACYRASGANVLTF. The CDR3 nucleotides read TGTGCCTGTTACAGGGCCTCTGGGGCCAACGTCCTGACTTTC. This sequence joins TRBV30 and TRBJ2-6, with a possible D match to TRBD1 (6 bases). The CDR3 length is 14 residues. V shed 6 bases and J shed 0 bases, with 9 bases lying between them. Germline CDR1 and CDR2: GTSNPN and SVGIG (reference sequence).